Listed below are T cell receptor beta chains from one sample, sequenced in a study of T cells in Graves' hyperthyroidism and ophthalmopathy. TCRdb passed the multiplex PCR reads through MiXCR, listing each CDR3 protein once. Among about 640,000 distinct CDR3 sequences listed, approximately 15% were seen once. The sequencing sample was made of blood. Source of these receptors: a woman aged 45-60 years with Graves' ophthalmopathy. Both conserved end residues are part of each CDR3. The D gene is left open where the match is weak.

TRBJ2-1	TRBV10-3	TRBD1	CAISEPGQGYNEQFF
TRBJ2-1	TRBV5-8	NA	CASNPQGTPYNEQFF
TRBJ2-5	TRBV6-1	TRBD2	CASIRTGGPGETQYF
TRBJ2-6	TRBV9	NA	CASSPRGPGANVLTF
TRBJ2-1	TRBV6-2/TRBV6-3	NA	CASSYGRVGPYNEQFF
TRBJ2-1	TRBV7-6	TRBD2	CASSLGLAGGKNEQFF
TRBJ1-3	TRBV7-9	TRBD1	CASSTTGGGNTIYF
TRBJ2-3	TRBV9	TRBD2	CASSGPLAGGPDTQYF
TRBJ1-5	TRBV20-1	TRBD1	CSARDSRDSWNQPQHF
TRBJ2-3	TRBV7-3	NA	CASSRILGLNTDTQYF
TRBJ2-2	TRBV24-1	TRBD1	CATRTDRGGNTGELFF
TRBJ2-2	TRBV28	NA	CASSLSSGRDTGELFF
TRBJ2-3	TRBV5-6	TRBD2	CASSWGTSGATDTQYF
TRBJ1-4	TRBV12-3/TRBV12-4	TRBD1	CASSSGGATNEKLFF
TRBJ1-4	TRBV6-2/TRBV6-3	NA	CASSYPMEKLFF
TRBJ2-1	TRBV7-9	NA	CASSLRLNEQFF
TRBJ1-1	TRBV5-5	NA	CTSSLVGAVEAFF
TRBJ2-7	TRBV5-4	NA	CASSLEFPHGQYF
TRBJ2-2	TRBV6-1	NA	CASSKVNTGELFF
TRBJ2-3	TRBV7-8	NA	CASSPHSTDTQYF
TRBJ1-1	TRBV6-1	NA	CASSEDTLNTEAFF
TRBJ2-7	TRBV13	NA	CASSSTNYEQYF
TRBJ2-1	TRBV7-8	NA	CASSLIGNEQFF
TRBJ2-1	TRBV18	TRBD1	CASSPGQGKAVEQFF
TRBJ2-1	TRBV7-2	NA	CASSLVGGAESEQFF
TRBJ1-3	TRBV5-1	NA	CASEGRAGNTIYF
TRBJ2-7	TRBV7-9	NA	CASSSAGGYYEQYF
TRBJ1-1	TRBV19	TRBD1	CASSSTGGATTEAFF
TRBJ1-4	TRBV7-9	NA	CASSPPEQDHEKLFF